Given below is one T cell receptor beta chain in context. Its target is not known. V was trimmed by 3 bases and J by 10 bases, leaving 7 bases between them. The CDR3 length is 10 residues. Germline CDR1 and CDR2: GTSNPN and SVGIG (reference sequence). Survey-level resolution applied to immunoSEQ assay v3.0. Sequenced by immunoSEQ multiplex PCR; TCRdb stores in-frame clones only, minus some. Here the sample spans roughly 24,000 clones, 85% to 90% being singletons. A minimum of one pre-ART and two post-ART PBMC samples existed for each donor. Everyone in the study who had HIV was treated in the United States. These data are taken from a study of long-term antiretroviral therapy in people with HIV. Regarding the study as a whole: The study found narrower CDR3 length ranges in HIV repertoires than in controls. Whichever time point was examined, clones expanded before ART dominated the repertoire.

The rearrangement links TRBV30 to TRBJ2-1, with D possibly TRBD1 on 6 matching bases. This receptor was identified in a woman in her thirties with HIV. The input for sequencing was unsorted PBMCs, taken 1.8 years before starting antiretroviral therapy. The CDR3 loop is CAWSGQEQFF. CDR3 bases: TGTGCCTGGAGCGGACAGGAGCAGTTCTTC.